The rows below give T cell receptor beta chains drawn from one sample of a study of beta chain features in type 1 diabetes. The data were produced by immunoSEQ multiplex PCR, yet TCRdb's version contains in-frame clones alone and is incomplete. The sample includes some 900,000 clones, roughly 17% of them seen just once. The material sequenced was naive CD4+ T cells from blood. These receptors were taken from a woman aged 18-30 years in good health. Both conserved end residues are part of each CDR3.

>16|TRBJ2-2|TRBV6-5
CASSYQITGTGWELFF
>16|TRBJ2-1|TRBV19
CASSTPTSGRAGLQFF
>14|TRBJ2-7|TRBV7-2
CASSQGQGYYEQYF
>14|TRBJ2-1|TRBV7-3
CASSLNIASHEQFF
>14|TRBJ1-1|TRBV27
CASSSSTGNAEAFF
>15|TRBJ2-1|TRBV25-1
CASSELGLSYNEQFF
>11|TRBJ2-7|TRBV20-1
CSARLRDEQYF
>14|TRBJ1-5|TRBV28
CASGRTFSNQPQHF
>16|TRBJ1-1|TRBV18
CASSLRQTGEHTEAFF
>16|TRBJ2-3|TRBV7-2
CASSLVGGLLTDTQYF
>13|TRBJ2-7|TRBV18
CASSPGPDYEQYF
>16|TRBJ2-3|TRBV18
CASSLGLAANTDTQYF
>11|TRBJ2-7|TRBV20-1
CSASSGTGDHF
>15|TRBJ2-7|TRBV4-2
CASSQEGRLAYEQYF
>16|TRBJ2-1|TRBV10-3
CAISSTSGATYNEQFF
>15|TRBJ2-2|TRBV10-3
CAISAVGVNTGELFF
>17|TRBJ2-6|TRBV9
CASSLSPGGGGANVLTF
>15|TRBJ2-2|TRBV7-9
CASSPGRLNTGELFF
>14|TRBJ1-1|TRBV6-5
CASSYSGGNTEAFF
>12|TRBJ1-1|TRBV25-1
CASKGVGTEAFF
>15|TRBJ2-1|TRBV19
CASSIYVSGRNEQFF
>16|TRBJ2-6|TRBV7-8
CASSLWQTSGANVLTF
>15|TRBJ2-1|TRBV5-6
CASSFDPNPYNEQFF
>15|TRBJ2-5|TRBV9
CASSPRLGGVETQYF
>14|TRBJ1-2|TRBV7-2
CASSLHGRDYGYTF
>12|TRBJ1-1|TRBV28
CASSLGYTEAFF
>14|TRBJ2-5|TRBV5-1
CASSLGGHQETQYF